Listed below are T cell receptor beta chains from one sample, sequenced in a study of T cells in localized non-small cell lung cancer. Only in-frame clones appear in the TCRdb table, and some are missing; sequencing was by immunoSEQ multiplex PCR. The table has about 1,700 clones, 35% to 40% seen once; the top ten hold less than 40%. This specimen consisted of normal lung tissue next to the tumor, obtained before any cancer treatment. Receptors were obtained from a woman aged 40-69 years with stage II lung adenocarcinoma. The CDR3 runs from the conserved cysteine through the conserved F or W. D genes are given only for firm matches. Only some rows state a clone size, as once, few, many or a class for expanded clones.

clone_size,j_call,v_call,d_call,cdr3_length,cdr3_nt,cdr3_aa
NA,TRBJ2-3,TRBV19,NA,15,TGTGCCAGTAGTGTGGACAGCGTTACCACAGATACGCAGTATTTT,CASSVDSVTTDTQYF
NA,TRBJ2-7,TRBV14,NA,11,TGTGCCAGCAGCCAGGGCTACGAGCAGTACTTC,CASSQGYEQYF
NA,TRBJ1-3,TRBV30,NA,12,TGTGCCTGGGCGGACTCTGGAAACACCATATATTTT,CAWADSGNTIYF
medium-sized,TRBJ2-2,TRBV11-3,TRBD2,16,TGTGCCAGCAGCTTAGGGGGAGGGGCCAACCCCGGGGAGCTGTTTTTT,CASSLGGGANPGELFF
NA,TRBJ2-2,TRBV30,NA,15,TGTGCCTGGAGTGTCGCTAACAGGGAGGTCGGGGAGCTGTTTTTT,CAWSVANREVGELFF
few,TRBJ1-5,TRBV11-3,NA,17,TGTGCCAGCAGCCGCGAACCCAACAGGGTTAGCAATCAGCCCCAGCATTTT,CASSREPNRVSNQPQHF
NA,TRBJ1-4,TRBV5-1,TRBD1,16,TGCGCCAGCAGCTTGTTGACAGGGGGCGGGAATGAAAAACTGTTTTTT,CASSLLTGGGNEKLFF
NA,TRBJ2-6,TRBV19,NA,17,TGTGCCAGTAGTAATTTAATCAGGGACTCTGGGGCCAACGTCCTGACTTTC,CASSNLIRDSGANVLTF
few,TRBJ1-5,TRBV28,NA,15,TGTACCAGCAGTTTGGGGGTCCAGGGTAATCAGCCCCAGCATTTT,CTSSLGVQGNQPQHF
few,TRBJ2-7,TRBV6-8,NA,14,TGTGCCAGCAGTCCCACAGGGAGAGGGTACGAGCAGTACTTC,CASSPTGRGYEQYF
NA,TRBJ2-4,TRBV19,NA,16,TGTGCCAGTAGTATCGGTCCCGGGGTAGCCAAAAACATTCAGTACTTC,CASSIGPGVAKNIQYF
NA,TRBJ2-1,TRBV19,TRBD2,12,TGTGCCAGTAGTAGCGGGGGCAATGAGCAGTTCTTC,CASSSGGNEQFF
NA,TRBJ2-3,TRBV30,NA,11,TGTGCCTGGAATTATGCAGATACGCAGTATTTT,CAWNYADTQYF
NA,TRBJ1-1,TRBV30,NA,13,TGTGTCTTTTCACGGCTGGTGAACACTGAAGCTTTCTTT,CVFSRLVNTEAFF
NA,TRBJ2-5,TRBV23-1,TRBD2,15,TGCGCCAGCAGCCAAGAGCGGGGGGGCCAAGAGACCCAGTACTTC,CASSQERGGQETQYF
few,TRBJ2-5,TRBV1,NA,13,TGCGCCAGCAGCCAAGGGGCTACGGAGACCCAGTACTTC,CASSQGATETQYF
NA,TRBJ1-6,TRBV9,NA,16,TGTGCCAGCAGCCCAGAGGGGAGTCGTCAGAATTCACCCCTCCACTTT,CASSPEGSRQNSPLHF
NA,TRBJ2-7,TRBV29-1,NA,15,TGCAGCGTCGTCCCAGGGTATAAAAGCTCCTACGAGCAGTACTTC,CSVVPGYKSSYEQYF
few,TRBJ1-3,TRBV11-3,NA,14,TGTGCCAGCAGCTTCGCGAGCTCTGGAAACACCATATATTTT,CASSFASSGNTIYF
NA,TRBJ2-3,TRBV30,TRBD2,14,TGTGCCTGGAGAGGACTAGCGGTCACAGATACGCAGTATTTT,CAWRGLAVTDTQYF
NA,TRBJ2-7,TRBV15,TRBD2,16,TGTGCCACCAGCAGAGTTCTGCTTGGGGGGGTGTTGGAGCAGTACTTC,CATSRVLLGGVLEQYF
few,TRBJ1-2,TRBV19,TRBD1,17,TGTGCCAGTAGTCGCCCCTCGACAGGGGGCCATAACTATGGCTACACCTTC,CASSRPSTGGHNYGYTF
NA,TRBJ2-5,TRBV29-1,NA,14,TGCAGCGTTGAAGATAGAACGTACCAAGAGACCCAGTACTTC,CSVEDRTYQETQYF
few,TRBJ1-2,TRBV6-7,NA,16,TGTGCCAGCAGCCCGGGACGGACCAGGTCTAACTATGGCTACACCTTC,CASSPGRTRSNYGYTF
NA,TRBJ2-2,TRBV25-1,NA,16,TGTGCCAGCAGTGAAATTGCAGGAGCGAACACCGGGGAGCTGTTTTTT,CASSEIAGANTGELFF
NA,TRBJ1-3,TRBV7-4,NA,13,TGTGCCAGCAGCTTATATAGTGGAAACACCATATATTTT,CASSLYSGNTIYF
NA,TRBJ2-3,TRBV10-1,TRBD1,14,TGCGCCAGCAGCGGGGGACAGGGTTCAGGCACGCAGTATTTT,CASSGGQGSGTQYF
NA,TRBJ1-2,TRBV18,TRBD1,18,TGTGCCAGCTCACCCGAACCCATTGGGACAGGGAGTAACTATGGCTACACCTTC,CASSPEPIGTGSNYGYTF
NA,TRBJ2-3,TRBV30,NA,14,TGTGCCTGGAGAGGGATGAGGGCCACAGATACGCAGTATTTT,CAWRGMRATDTQYF
NA,TRBJ1-2,TRBV19,NA,16,TGTGCCAGCTCGATAGCGGGCCGGGGATTGGGCTATGGCTACACCTTC,CASSIAGRGLGYGYTF
few,TRBJ2-5,TRBV11-3,NA,14,TGTGCTAGCAGCTTAGTCGGGGGGCCAGAGACCCAGTACTTC,CASSLVGGPETQYF
NA,TRBJ2-5,TRBV14,NA,13,TGTGCCAGCAGCCCGACCAGGGGAAAGACCCAGTACTTC,CASSPTRGKTQYF
large,TRBJ2-7,TRBV19,TRBD2,14,TGTGCCAGTAGTCCGGGACTAGCGAACTACGAGCAGTACTTC,CASSPGLANYEQYF
few,TRBJ2-2,TRBV6-7,NA,11,TGTGCCATCAGTGACACCGGGGAGCTGTTTTTT,CAISDTGELFF
large,TRBJ2-1,TRBV11-3,TRBD1,16,TGTGCCAGCAGCCAAATTGGGACAGGGGACTACAATGAGCAGTTCTTC,CASSQIGTGDYNEQFF
few,TRBJ2-2,TRBV28,NA,16,TGTGCCAGCAGTTTGGACAGCCGGGGTAGCACCGGGGAGCTGTTTTTT,CASSLDSRGSTGELFF
NA,TRBJ2-1,TRBV19,NA,14,TGTGCCAGTAATGGAGGCAGCAACTACAATGAGCAGTTCTTC,CASNGGSNYNEQFF
NA,TRBJ1-2,TRBV9,TRBD1,15,TGTGCCAGCAGTGCTCCCGGGACAGGGCTCTATGGCTACACCTTC,CASSAPGTGLYGYTF
few,TRBJ1-2,TRBV19,NA,15,TGTGCCAGTAGTATGGTCAGCGAGAATAACTATGGCTACACCTTC,CASSMVSENNYGYTF
NA,TRBJ2-1,TRBV30,NA,11,TGTGCCTGGAGTCGAATAAATGAGCAGTTCTTC,CAWSRINEQFF
NA,TRBJ2-5,TRBV15,NA,14,TGTGCCACCAGCAGCCCCAGCGGTGGTGGGACCCAGTACTTC,CATSSPSGGGTQYF
NA,TRBJ2-7,TRBV6-8,NA,15,TGTGCCAGCAGTGTCCGACTAGTTACCTCCTACGAGCAGTACTTC,CASSVRLVTSYEQYF
few,TRBJ2-2,TRBV25-1,TRBD1,14,TGTGCCAGCAGCCAAGGGACAGACACCGGGGAGCTGTTTTTT,CASSQGTDTGELFF
NA,TRBJ2-5,TRBV23-1,NA,16,TGCGCCAGCAGCCAAGATTTGCGGGGGCCTGGGGAGACCCAGTACTTC,CASSQDLRGPGETQYF
once,TRBJ1-5,TRBV28,NA,13,TGTGCCAGCAGTTTTTTCGGCAATCAGCCCCAGCATTTT,CASSFFGNQPQHF
few,TRBJ1-1,TRBV11-3,TRBD1,15,TGTGCCAGCAGCTTATTGGGACAGGGCGAGACTGAAGCTTTCTTT,CASSLLGQGETEAFF
few,TRBJ2-1,TRBV10-3,TRBD1,14,TGTGCCAGCAGTGAGGGACAGGGGGCCAATGAGCAGTTCTTC,CASSEGQGANEQFF
NA,TRBJ1-2,TRBV29-1,NA,13,TGCAGCCCTCGCAGGCAAGCTAACTATGGCTACACCTTC,CSPRRQANYGYTF
few,TRBJ1-2,TRBV11-3,TRBD1,16,TGTGCCAGCAGCTTATCTTCCGGACAGGCCTTCGGAGGCTACACCTTC,CASSLSSGQAFGGYTF
few,TRBJ1-4,TRBV9,NA,15,TGTGCCAGCAGAGTAAGTTGGACAGAAAATGAAAAACTGTTTTTT,CASRVSWTENEKLFF
few,TRBJ2-2,TRBV6-8,TRBD1,13,TGTGCCTCAAGGACAGGAGACACCGGGGAGCTGTTTTTT,CASRTGDTGELFF
few,TRBJ2-7,TRBV30,NA,12,TGTGCCTGGAAGGAGAGCACCTACGAGCAGTACTTC,CAWKESTYEQYF
NA,TRBJ1-4,TRBV28,NA,15,TGTGCCAGCAGTCCGCTGAGGGCGGGGGGTGAAAAACTGTTTTTT,CASSPLRAGGEKLFF